Each of the 3 T cell receptor beta chains below was sequenced from the same sample in a study of CD8+ T cells in alopecia areata (dated by TCRdb to the late 2010s). The time point label corresponds to: roughly 27 days on oral tofacitinib. Per the publication, the treatment or condition label means: oral pan-JAK inhibitor, 5-10 mg twice daily. Preparation of the library involved the immunoSEQ multiplex PCR assay. RNA was extracted from all samples and reverse transcribed into cDNA, which served as template for TCR sequencing. Not all clones reach the TCRdb copy of this immuneACCESS table, which keeps in-frame sequences only. Checked studies attribute under half of the gap to unresolved V genes and leave the rest unexplained. The sample data list 200,000 to 250,000 clones, and 50% to 75% of these were observed just once. The leading ten clones occupy 3.5% to 5% of the sample. This material consisted of CD4+ T cells sorted from blood, taken at week 4, from a patient treated with tofacitinib. Receptors were obtained from a human donor with alopecia areata.

This chain uses TRBV7-2 with TRBJ1-2; D unresolved. Germline lookup yields CDR1 SGHTA and CDR2 FQGNSA. Trimming pared 2 bases from V and 7 bases from J, leaving 8 bases between. The CDR3 sequence is 12 residues long. The CDR3 region is CASSLISGGYTF. In DNA form, the CDR3 reads TGTGCCAGCAGCTTAATCTCTGGTGGCTACACCTTC. Full variable domain (missing parts from reference TRBV7-2 and TRBJ1-2): GAGVSQSPSNKVTEKGKDVELRCDPISGHTALYWYRQSLGQGLEFLIYFQGNSAPDKSGLPSDRFSAERTGGSVSTLTIQRTQQEDSAVYLCASSLISGGYTFGSGTRLTVV.

This clone has just one count. The J gene is TRBJ2-5, the V gene TRBV7-2, with 8 positions matching TRBD1. V shed 7 bases and J 5 bases; nucleotides not matched to a gene: 6. Germline V gene sequence: CDR1 SGHTA, CDR2 FQGNSA. This CDR3 has 13 residues. In DNA form, the CDR3 reads TGTGCCAGCACTACCAACAGGGGGGAGACCCAGTACTTC. It translates to CASTTNRGETQYF.

This chain links TRBV29-1 with TRBJ2-1, with TRBD1 as a possible D gene (6 bases). CDR1 and CDR2 (germline): SQVTM, ANQGSEA. This CDR3 is built from 12 residues. The V end was cut by 6 bases, the J end by 6 bases, with 12 bases between. The CDR3 spells CSVATGLNEQFF. The CDR3 DNA reads TGCAGCGTAGCAACAGGGCTCAATGAGCAGTTCTTC.